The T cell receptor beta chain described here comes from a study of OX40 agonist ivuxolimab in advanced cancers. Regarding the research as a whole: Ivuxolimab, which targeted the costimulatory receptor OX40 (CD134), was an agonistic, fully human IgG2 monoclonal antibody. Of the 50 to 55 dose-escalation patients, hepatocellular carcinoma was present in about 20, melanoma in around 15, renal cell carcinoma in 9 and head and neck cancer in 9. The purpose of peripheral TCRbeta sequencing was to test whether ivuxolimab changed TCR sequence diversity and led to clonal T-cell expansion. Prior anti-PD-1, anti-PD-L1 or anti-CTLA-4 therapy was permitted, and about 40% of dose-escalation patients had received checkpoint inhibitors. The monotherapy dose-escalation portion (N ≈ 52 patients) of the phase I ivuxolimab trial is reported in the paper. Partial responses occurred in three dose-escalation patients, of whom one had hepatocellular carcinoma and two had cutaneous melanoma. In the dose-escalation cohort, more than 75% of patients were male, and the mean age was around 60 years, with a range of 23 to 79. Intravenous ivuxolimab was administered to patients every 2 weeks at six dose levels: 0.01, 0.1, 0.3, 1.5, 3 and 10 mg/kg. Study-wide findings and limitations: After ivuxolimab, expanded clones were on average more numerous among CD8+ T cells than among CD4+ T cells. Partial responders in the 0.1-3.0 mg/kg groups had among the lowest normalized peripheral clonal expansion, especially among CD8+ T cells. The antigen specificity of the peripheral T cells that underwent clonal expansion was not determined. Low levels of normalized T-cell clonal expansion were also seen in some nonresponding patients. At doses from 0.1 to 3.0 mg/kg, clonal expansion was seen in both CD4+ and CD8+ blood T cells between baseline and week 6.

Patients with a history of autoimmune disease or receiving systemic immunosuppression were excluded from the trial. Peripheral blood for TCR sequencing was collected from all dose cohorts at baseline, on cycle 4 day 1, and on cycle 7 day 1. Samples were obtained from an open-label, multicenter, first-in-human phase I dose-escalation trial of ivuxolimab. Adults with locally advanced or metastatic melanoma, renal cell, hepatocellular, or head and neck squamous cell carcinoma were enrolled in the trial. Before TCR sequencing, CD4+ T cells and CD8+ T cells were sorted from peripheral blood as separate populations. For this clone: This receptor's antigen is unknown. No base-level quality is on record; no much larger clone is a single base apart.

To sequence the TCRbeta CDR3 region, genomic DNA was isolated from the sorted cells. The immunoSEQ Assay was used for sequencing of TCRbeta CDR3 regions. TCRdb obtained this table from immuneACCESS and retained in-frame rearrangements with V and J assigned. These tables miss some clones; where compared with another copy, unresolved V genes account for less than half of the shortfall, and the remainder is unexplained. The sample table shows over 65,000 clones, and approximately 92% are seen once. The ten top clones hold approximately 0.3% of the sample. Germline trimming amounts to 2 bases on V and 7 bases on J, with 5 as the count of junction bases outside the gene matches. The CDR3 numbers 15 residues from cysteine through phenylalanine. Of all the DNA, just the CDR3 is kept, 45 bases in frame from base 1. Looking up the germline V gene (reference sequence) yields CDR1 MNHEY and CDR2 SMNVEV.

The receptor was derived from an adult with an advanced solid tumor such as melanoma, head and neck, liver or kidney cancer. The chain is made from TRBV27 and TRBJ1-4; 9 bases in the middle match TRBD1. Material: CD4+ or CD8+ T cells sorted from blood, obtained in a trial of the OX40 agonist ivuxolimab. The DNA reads TGTGCCAGCAGTTTACAGCGACAGGGGGGTGAAAAACTGTTTTTT. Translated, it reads CASSLQRQGGEKLFF.